This is a list of T cell receptor beta chains from one sample in a study of Graves' ophthalmopathy and Graves' hyperthyroidism. TCRdb re-analysed the multiplex PCR reads in MiXCR, keeping a single row per CDR3 protein. Of about 700,000 distinct CDR3 sequences in the sample, about 38% are singletons; the top ten hold 3.3%. The specimen was peripheral blood. Receptors were obtained from an adult man with Graves' ophthalmopathy. Both conserved end residues are part of each CDR3. A D gene is named only where the DNA matches it firmly. Only some rows state a clone size, as once, few, many or a class for expanded clones.

abundance: -; j_gene: TRBJ2-6; v_gene: TRBV20-1; d_gene: -; CDR3nt: TGCAGTGCTAGTCAAGACAGGGCCAACGTCCTGACTTTC; CDR3aa: CSASQDRANVLTF
abundance: -; j_gene: TRBJ1-5; v_gene: TRBV12-3/TRBV12-4; d_gene: -; CDR3nt: TGTGCCAGCCCTACCCCCCCAAGGGGTCAGCCCCAGCATTTT; CDR3aa: CASPTPPRGQPQHF
abundance: many; j_gene: TRBJ1-1; v_gene: TRBV12-3/TRBV12-4; d_gene: -; CDR3nt: TGTGCCAGCAGTGCACAGGGCCTAGGAACTGAAGCTTTCTTT; CDR3aa: CASSAQGLGTEAFF
abundance: few; j_gene: TRBJ1-1; v_gene: TRBV30; d_gene: -; CDR3nt: TGTGCCTGGAGCTACGAGCGGAACACTGAAGCTTTCTTT; CDR3aa: CAWSYERNTEAFF
abundance: -; j_gene: TRBJ1-2; v_gene: TRBV9; d_gene: TRBD1; CDR3nt: TGTGCCAGCAGCGGCAAACGGACAGGGAGGTCCTATGGCTACACCTTC; CDR3aa: CASSGKRTGRSYGYTF
abundance: -; j_gene: TRBJ1-4; v_gene: TRBV2; d_gene: TRBD1; CDR3nt: TGTGCCAGCAGTAAAACGGACAGGCCTAATGAAAAACTGTTTTTT; CDR3aa: CASSKTDRPNEKLFF
abundance: -; j_gene: TRBJ2-5; v_gene: TRBV7-2; d_gene: -; CDR3nt: TGTGCCAGCAGCCCCAGGCTCGGGCAGGGCGCGGAGACCCAGTACTTC; CDR3aa: CASSPRLGQGAETQYF
abundance: many; j_gene: TRBJ2-7; v_gene: TRBV14; d_gene: TRBD2; CDR3nt: TGTGCCAGCAGCCAAGACCGGACTAGAGGAACCTACGAGCAGTACTTC; CDR3aa: CASSQDRTRGTYEQYF
abundance: -; j_gene: TRBJ2-7; v_gene: TRBV5-4; d_gene: TRBD2; CDR3nt: TGTGCCAGCAGCTCCGGGGGACTAGCGGAGAGCTCCTACGAGCGGTACTTC; CDR3aa: CASSSGGLAESSYERYF
abundance: few; j_gene: TRBJ1-1; v_gene: TRBV3-1; d_gene: -; CDR3nt: TGTGCCAGCAGCCAATTACAACGACGGAACACTGAAGCTTTCTTT; CDR3aa: CASSQLQRRNTEAFF
abundance: many; j_gene: TRBJ1-1; v_gene: TRBV2; d_gene: -; CDR3nt: TGTGCCAGCATCGGGGGATTTGCTTTCTTT; CDR3aa: CASIGGFAFF
abundance: -; j_gene: TRBJ1-1; v_gene: TRBV10-3; d_gene: -; CDR3nt: TGTGCCAGCAGCAAGGACACCCCCAACACTGAAGCTTTCTTT; CDR3aa: CASSKDTPNTEAFF
abundance: -; j_gene: TRBJ2-2; v_gene: TRBV25-1; d_gene: -; CDR3nt: TGTGCCAGCAGTTACATTACAGGGATAGCCGGGGAGCTGTTTTTT; CDR3aa: CASSYITGIAGELFF
abundance: few; j_gene: TRBJ1-5; v_gene: TRBV11-2; d_gene: -; CDR3nt: TGTGCCAGCAGCTTAAACAGGCAGAATCAGCCCCAGCATTTT; CDR3aa: CASSLNRQNQPQHF
abundance: few; j_gene: TRBJ2-7; v_gene: TRBV7-3; d_gene: TRBD2; CDR3nt: TGTGCCTGGACCCCACTAGCGGGGGGGCACAAGCAGTACTTC; CDR3aa: CAWTPLAGGHKQYF
abundance: many; j_gene: TRBJ1-2; v_gene: TRBV2; d_gene: -; CDR3nt: TGTGCCAGCAGTGAATACGTGTTCTTTGGGCGGTACGCTGGCTACACCTTC; CDR3aa: CASSEYVFFGRYAGYTF
abundance: -; j_gene: TRBJ2-5; v_gene: TRBV12-3/TRBV12-4; d_gene: -; CDR3nt: TGTGCCAGCAGTTTTCTAAGAGAGGACCAGTACTTC; CDR3aa: CASSFLREDQYF
abundance: -; j_gene: TRBJ2-3; v_gene: TRBV20-1; d_gene: -; CDR3nt: TGCAGTGCACTTGACTCCGACACAGATACGCAGTATTTT; CDR3aa: CSALDSDTDTQYF
abundance: many; j_gene: TRBJ1-5; v_gene: TRBV12-3/TRBV12-4; d_gene: -; CDR3nt: TGTGCCAGCAGTCGACAGGCCAATCAGCCCCAGCATTTT; CDR3aa: CASSRQANQPQHF
abundance: -; j_gene: TRBJ1-2; v_gene: TRBV15; d_gene: -; CDR3nt: TGTGCCACCAGCAGCCAGGGAAGCTATGGCTACACCTTC; CDR3aa: CATSSQGSYGYTF
abundance: few; j_gene: TRBJ1-1; v_gene: TRBV4-3; d_gene: -; CDR3nt: TGCGCCAGCAGCCAAGCTTTGGAAACTGAAGCTTTCTTT; CDR3aa: CASSQALETEAFF
abundance: -; j_gene: TRBJ1-1; v_gene: TRBV29-1; d_gene: -; CDR3nt: TGCAGCCAACGACGCGGACCCACCGAAGCTTTCTTT; CDR3aa: CSQRRGPTEAFF
abundance: few; j_gene: TRBJ1-1; v_gene: TRBV5-6; d_gene: -; CDR3nt: TGTGCCAGCAGCTTGATCCAAATGAACACTGAAGCTTTCTTT; CDR3aa: CASSLIQMNTEAFF
abundance: few; j_gene: TRBJ1-4; v_gene: TRBV6-5; d_gene: -; CDR3nt: TGTGCCAGCAGTTACTCGACAGACCAAAATGAAAAACTGTTTTTT; CDR3aa: CASSYSTDQNEKLFF
abundance: -; j_gene: TRBJ2-3; v_gene: TRBV12-3/TRBV12-4; d_gene: -; CDR3nt: TGTGCCAGCAGTTTTGCGTTTGCCCTATCCCAAAATACGCAGTATTTT; CDR3aa: CASSFAFALSQNTQYF
abundance: many; j_gene: TRBJ2-5; v_gene: TRBV29-1; d_gene: TRBD1; CDR3nt: TGCAGCGTTGAGCCGGACAGGGCGCAAGAGACCCAGTACTTC; CDR3aa: CSVEPDRAQETQYF
abundance: -; j_gene: TRBJ2-5; v_gene: TRBV20-1; d_gene: -; CDR3nt: TGCAGTGCTTGGGACGGCCAGCGGACCCAGTACTTC; CDR3aa: CSAWDGQRTQYF
abundance: -; j_gene: TRBJ2-7; v_gene: TRBV4-3; d_gene: -; CDR3nt: TGCGCCAGCAGCCAAGAGTCCCAGGCTACTTACGAGCAGTACTTC; CDR3aa: CASSQESQATYEQYF
abundance: -; j_gene: TRBJ1-6; v_gene: TRBV25-1; d_gene: TRBD1; CDR3nt: TGCGCCAGCAGCCGAGATTTGGGACAGGCCAGGTCACCCCTCCACTTT; CDR3aa: CASSRDLGQARSPLHF
abundance: many; j_gene: TRBJ1-1; v_gene: TRBV7-3; d_gene: -; CDR3nt: TGTGCCAGCAGCTTAACGTCACCGGGCACTGAAGCTTTCTTT; CDR3aa: CASSLTSPGTEAFF
abundance: many; j_gene: TRBJ1-1; v_gene: TRBV6-6; d_gene: -; CDR3nt: TGTGCCAGCAGTCCTACGGGCTGGGGGGACACTGAAGCTTTCTTT; CDR3aa: CASSPTGWGDTEAFF
abundance: -; j_gene: TRBJ2-5; v_gene: TRBV7-2; d_gene: -; CDR3nt: TGTGCCAGCAGCTTGGGTAGCGGTCCTCGGGAGACCCAGTACTTC; CDR3aa: CASSLGSGPRETQYF
abundance: -; j_gene: TRBJ2-2; v_gene: TRBV10-3; d_gene: TRBD1; CDR3nt: TGTGCCAGCAGGGCCCCCGGGACAGCCACCGGGGAGCTGTTTTTT; CDR3aa: CASRAPGTATGELFF
abundance: many; j_gene: TRBJ1-2; v_gene: TRBV12-3/TRBV12-4; d_gene: -; CDR3nt: TGCTCGACCGCCCTAGGGGTCACCGGCTACACCTTC; CDR3aa: CSTALGVTGYTF
abundance: few; j_gene: TRBJ2-5; v_gene: TRBV4-3; d_gene: TRBD1; CDR3nt: TGCGCCAGCAGCCAAGATTCGACAGGGGCGGGAGAGACCCAGTACTTC; CDR3aa: CASSQDSTGAGETQYF
abundance: -; j_gene: TRBJ1-2; v_gene: TRBV4-1; d_gene: TRBD1; CDR3nt: TGCGCCAGCAGCCAAGGGGTCGGACAGGGGTCCCCCTATGGCTACACCTTC; CDR3aa: CASSQGVGQGSPYGYTF
abundance: -; j_gene: TRBJ1-2; v_gene: TRBV29-1; d_gene: -; CDR3nt: -; CDR3aa: CSEGLGQFFGQTVYGYTF
abundance: few; j_gene: TRBJ2-7; v_gene: TRBV6-1; d_gene: TRBD2; CDR3nt: TGTGCCAGCAGTGAAGTAAGCGGGAGGAACTACGAGCAGTACTTC; CDR3aa: CASSEVSGRNYEQYF
abundance: -; j_gene: TRBJ2-7; v_gene: TRBV19; d_gene: -; CDR3nt: TGTGCCAGTAGGATGGGACAAGCCTACGAACAGTACTTC; CDR3aa: CASRMGQAYEQYF
abundance: many; j_gene: TRBJ2-7; v_gene: TRBV20-1; d_gene: -; CDR3nt: TGCAGTGCTAGAGGGCGGTTCAGCTACGAGCAGTACTTC; CDR3aa: CSARGRFSYEQYF
abundance: -; j_gene: TRBJ2-7; v_gene: TRBV9; d_gene: -; CDR3nt: TGTGCCAGCAGTCCTAGGGGATGGTACGAGCAGTACTTC; CDR3aa: CASSPRGWYEQYF
abundance: many; j_gene: TRBJ1-5; v_gene: TRBV4-3; d_gene: -; CDR3nt: TGCGCCAGCAGCCAAGATAGGGCTCAGCCCCAGCATTTT; CDR3aa: CASSQDRAQPQHF
abundance: few; j_gene: TRBJ2-7; v_gene: TRBV20-1; d_gene: TRBD1; CDR3nt: TGCAGTGCTACTAAGGACAGGGGGACCTACGAGCAGTACTTC; CDR3aa: CSATKDRGTYEQYF
abundance: -; j_gene: TRBJ2-2; v_gene: TRBV12-3/TRBV12-4; d_gene: -; CDR3nt: TGTGCCAGCAGCCCCCACGGGGAGCTGTTTTTT; CDR3aa: CASSPHGELFF
abundance: -; j_gene: TRBJ1-6; v_gene: TRBV7-3; d_gene: -; CDR3nt: TGTGCCAGCAGCTTAATTGGCCAGAATTCGCCCCTCCACTTT; CDR3aa: CASSLIGQNSPLHF
abundance: many; j_gene: TRBJ1-4; v_gene: TRBV7-9; d_gene: -; CDR3nt: TGTGCCAGCAGCCTAGGGCGTGAAAAACTGTTTTTT; CDR3aa: CASSLGREKLFF
abundance: -; j_gene: TRBJ2-7; v_gene: TRBV24-1; d_gene: TRBD1; CDR3nt: TGTGCCACCAGTGATAAAGCTACGGGACAGCGGTCCTACGAGCAGTACTTC; CDR3aa: CATSDKATGQRSYEQYF
abundance: many; j_gene: TRBJ1-1; v_gene: TRBV12-3/TRBV12-4; d_gene: TRBD1; CDR3nt: TGTGCCAGCAGCGATGGGGACAGGGGCGCTGAAGCTTTCTTT; CDR3aa: CASSDGDRGAEAFF
abundance: many; j_gene: TRBJ1-2; v_gene: TRBV20-1; d_gene: -; CDR3nt: TGCAGTGCTAGGCCTCCGGGACGGGGAAACTATGGCTACACCTTC; CDR3aa: CSARPPGRGNYGYTF
abundance: -; j_gene: TRBJ2-5; v_gene: TRBV10-3; d_gene: -; CDR3nt: TGTGCCTCTGCCTGGACGGTCCAAGAGACCCAGTACTTC; CDR3aa: CASAWTVQETQYF
abundance: few; j_gene: TRBJ1-1; v_gene: TRBV13; d_gene: TRBD1; CDR3nt: TGTGCCAGCAGCGCCGCCGGGACAGGGGACACTGAAGCTTTCTTT; CDR3aa: CASSAAGTGDTEAFF
abundance: many; j_gene: TRBJ1-1; v_gene: TRBV7-6; d_gene: -; CDR3nt: TGTGCCAGCAGCCGCAGTTATGGGTTGAACACTGAAGCTTTCTTT; CDR3aa: CASSRSYGLNTEAFF
abundance: few; j_gene: TRBJ2-7; v_gene: TRBV2; d_gene: TRBD1; CDR3nt: TGTGCCAGCCAGGGACAGGGGGTCGAGCAGTACTTC; CDR3aa: CASQGQGVEQYF
abundance: -; j_gene: TRBJ2-5; v_gene: TRBV30; d_gene: TRBD2; CDR3nt: TGTGCCGGAAATGGGGCTCAGGGAGGGGAAGAGACCCAGTACTTC; CDR3aa: CAGNGAQGGEETQYF
abundance: few; j_gene: TRBJ1-6; v_gene: TRBV19; d_gene: -; CDR3nt: TGTGCCAGTAGTAAAAGGGGCCAGCCAGACTCACCCCTCCACTTT; CDR3aa: CASSKRGQPDSPLHF
abundance: -; j_gene: TRBJ2-2; v_gene: TRBV14; d_gene: TRBD2; CDR3nt: TGTGCCAGCAGCCAAGACCCGACTAGCTTCTCTGGGGAGCTGTTTTTT; CDR3aa: CASSQDPTSFSGELFF
abundance: -; j_gene: TRBJ2-1; v_gene: TRBV7-8; d_gene: TRBD2; CDR3nt: TGTGCCAGCAGCCGAGGTACCAGCGGGGTGTCCTACAATGAGCAGTTCTTC; CDR3aa: CASSRGTSGVSYNEQFF
abundance: many; j_gene: TRBJ1-5; v_gene: TRBV19; d_gene: -; CDR3nt: TGTGCCAGTAGTATGGGCAGGGAACCTTATCAGCCCCAGCATTTT; CDR3aa: CASSMGREPYQPQHF
abundance: few; j_gene: TRBJ2-3; v_gene: TRBV11-1; d_gene: -; CDR3nt: TGTGCCAGCAGCTTACGGGCCGGGGGAGATACGCAGTATTTT; CDR3aa: CASSLRAGGDTQYF